This T cell receptor (beta chain) is drawn from a study of T cells in Graves' hyperthyroidism and ophthalmopathy. This CDR3 has 14 residues. V lost 1 base, J lost 8 bases, and 14 bases lay in between. The germline gives CDR1 SEHNR, CDR2 FQNEAQ (reference sequence). Amplification yielded TCR beta CDR3 regions, with RNA transcripts as the source. During a first-round RT-PCR of the TCR CDR3, the HTBI primer set was used. TCRdb reanalysed the multiplex PCR reads using MiXCR and keeps one entry per CDR3 protein. The data contain 92,000 or so distinct CDR3 sequences, around 50% of them seen just once; the ten biggest clones take up 25% to 30%. This clonotype was detected many times.

The V and J genes are TRBV7-9 and TRBJ1-2, with D possibly being TRBD1 (5 bases). This receptor was identified in a woman aged 40 to 55 with Graves' hyperthyroidism. Sequences were obtained from blood. The CDR3 DNA follows: TGTGCCAGCAGCTTAGGAGTGGCGCAGGGAGGCTACACCTTC. It yields the protein CASSLGVAQGGYTF. Looking up the rest from reference TRBV7-9 and TRBJ1-2 gives the full variable domain: DTGVSQNPRHKITKRGQNVTFRCDPISEHNRLYWYRQTLGQGPEFLTYFQNEAQLEKSRLLSDRFSAERPKGSFSTLEIQRTEQGDSAMYLCASSLGVAQGGYTFGSGTRLTVV.